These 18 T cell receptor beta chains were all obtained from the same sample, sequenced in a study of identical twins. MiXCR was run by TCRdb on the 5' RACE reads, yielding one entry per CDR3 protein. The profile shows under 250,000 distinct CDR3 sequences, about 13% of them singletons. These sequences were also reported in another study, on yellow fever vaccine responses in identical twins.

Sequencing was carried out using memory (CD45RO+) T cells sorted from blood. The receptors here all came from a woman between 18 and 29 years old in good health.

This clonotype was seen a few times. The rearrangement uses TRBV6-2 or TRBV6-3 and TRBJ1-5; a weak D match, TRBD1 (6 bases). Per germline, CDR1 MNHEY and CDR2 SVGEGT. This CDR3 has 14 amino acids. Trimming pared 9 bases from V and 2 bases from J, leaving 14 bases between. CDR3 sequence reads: CASRGGGGNQPQHF. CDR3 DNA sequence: TGTGCCAGTAGGGGGGGCGGAGGCAATCAGCCCCAGCATTTT.

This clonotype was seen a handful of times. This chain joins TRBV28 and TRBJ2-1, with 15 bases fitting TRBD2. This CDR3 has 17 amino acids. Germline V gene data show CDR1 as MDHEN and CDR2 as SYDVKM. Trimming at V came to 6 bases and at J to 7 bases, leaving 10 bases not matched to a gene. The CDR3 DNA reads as TGTGCCAGCAGCTCCCCCAGGACTAGCGGGAGGGAGAATGAGCAGTTCTTC. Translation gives CASSSPRTSGRENEQFF.

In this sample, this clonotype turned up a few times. The CDR3 DNA reads as TGTGCCAGCAGTCCTCACGGTCCAGATACGCAGTATTTT. It yields the protein CASSPHGPDTQYF. This chain links TRBV28 with TRBJ2-3; D is ambiguous. Germline CDR1 MDHEN, CDR2 SYDVKM. The CDR3 loop spans 13 amino acids. V lost 5 bases and J lost 4, with 10 bases in between.

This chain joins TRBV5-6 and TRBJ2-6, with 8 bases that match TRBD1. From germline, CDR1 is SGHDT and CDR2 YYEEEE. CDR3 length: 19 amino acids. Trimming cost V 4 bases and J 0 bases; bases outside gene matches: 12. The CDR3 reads CASSLLRQGSISGANVLTF. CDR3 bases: TGTGCCAGCAGCCTTCTCCGACAGGGGAGCATCTCTGGGGCCAACGTCCTGACTTTC.

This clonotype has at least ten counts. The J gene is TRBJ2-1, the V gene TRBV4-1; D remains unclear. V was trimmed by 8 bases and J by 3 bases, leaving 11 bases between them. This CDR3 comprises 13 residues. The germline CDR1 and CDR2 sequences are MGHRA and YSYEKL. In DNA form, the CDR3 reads TGCGCCAGCGGGATTCTTGGCTACAATGAGCAGTTCTTC. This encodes CASGILGYNEQFF.

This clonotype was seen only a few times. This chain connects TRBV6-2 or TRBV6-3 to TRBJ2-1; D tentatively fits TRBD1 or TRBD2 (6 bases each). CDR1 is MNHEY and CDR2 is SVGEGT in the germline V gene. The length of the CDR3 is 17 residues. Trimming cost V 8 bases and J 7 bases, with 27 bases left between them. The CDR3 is CASLSYSSGAGANEQFF. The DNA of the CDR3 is TGTGCCAGCTTAAGTTACTCGTCGGGGGCCGGGGCGAATGAGCAGTTCTTC.

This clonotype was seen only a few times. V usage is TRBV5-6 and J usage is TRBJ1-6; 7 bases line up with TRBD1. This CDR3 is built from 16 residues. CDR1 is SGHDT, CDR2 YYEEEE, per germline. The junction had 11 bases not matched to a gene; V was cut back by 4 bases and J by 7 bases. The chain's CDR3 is CASSPIGQGGNSPLHF. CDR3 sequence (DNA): TGTGCCAGCAGCCCCATCGGACAAGGGGGCAATTCACCCCTCCACTTT.

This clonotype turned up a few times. CDR3 region: CASSSQGLVYEQYF. CDR3 in DNA: TGTGCCAGCAGCTCACAGGGACTGGTCTACGAGCAGTACTTC. V is TRBV7-9 and J is TRBJ2-7; D may correspond to TRBD1 or TRBD2 (6 bases each). The germline V gene has CDR1 SEHNR and CDR2 FQNEAQ (reference sequence). Trimming took off 4 bases at V and 3 bases at J, with 13 bases between the two ends. CDR3 length: 14 residues.

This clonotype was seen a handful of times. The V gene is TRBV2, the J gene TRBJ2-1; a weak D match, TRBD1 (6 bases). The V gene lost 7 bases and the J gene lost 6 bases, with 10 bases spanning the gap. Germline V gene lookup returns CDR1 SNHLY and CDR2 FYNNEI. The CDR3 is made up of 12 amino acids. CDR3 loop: CASITDSNEQFF. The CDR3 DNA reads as TGTGCCAGCATCACGGACAGCAATGAGCAGTTCTTC.

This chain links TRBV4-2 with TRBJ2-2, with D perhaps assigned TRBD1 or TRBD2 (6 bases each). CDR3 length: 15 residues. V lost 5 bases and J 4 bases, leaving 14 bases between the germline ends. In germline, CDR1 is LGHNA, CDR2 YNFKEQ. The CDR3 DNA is TGTGCCAGCAGCGCTTGGGGGGCACTCACCGGGGAGCTGTTTTTT. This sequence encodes CASSAWGALTGELFF.

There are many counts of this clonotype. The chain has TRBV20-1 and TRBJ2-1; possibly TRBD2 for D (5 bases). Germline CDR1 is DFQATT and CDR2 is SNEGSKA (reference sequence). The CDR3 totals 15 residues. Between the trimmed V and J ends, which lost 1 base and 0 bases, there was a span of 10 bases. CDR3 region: CSARVSASSYNEQFF. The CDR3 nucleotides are TGCAGTGCTAGAGTTAGCGCTAGCTCCTACAATGAGCAGTTCTTC.

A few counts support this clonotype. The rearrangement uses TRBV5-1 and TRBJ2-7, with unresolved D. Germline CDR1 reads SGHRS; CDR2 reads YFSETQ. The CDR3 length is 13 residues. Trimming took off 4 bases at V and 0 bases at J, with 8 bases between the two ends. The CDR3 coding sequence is TGCGCCAGCAGCCGGGCCCTCTCCTACGAGCAGTACTTC. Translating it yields CASSRALSYEQYF.

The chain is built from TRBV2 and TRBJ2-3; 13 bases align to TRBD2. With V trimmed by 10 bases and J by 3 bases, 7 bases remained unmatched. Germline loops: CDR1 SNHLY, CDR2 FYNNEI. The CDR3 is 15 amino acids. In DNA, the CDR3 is TGTGCCACCTCCGGACTAGCGGGGGAGACAGATACGCAGTATTTT. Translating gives CATSGLAGETDTQYF.

CDR3 protein: CASSLAASRAGPQYF. CDR3 in DNA: TGCGCCAGCAGCCTCGCGGCTAGCCGGGCCGGTCCCCAGTACTTC. The chain recombines TRBV5-1 with TRBJ2-5; D possibly corresponds to TRBD2 (5 bases). The V end was cut by 4 bases, the J end by 9 bases, with 22 bases between. The CDR3 totals 15 residues. The germline V gene has CDR1 SGHRS and CDR2 YFSETQ.

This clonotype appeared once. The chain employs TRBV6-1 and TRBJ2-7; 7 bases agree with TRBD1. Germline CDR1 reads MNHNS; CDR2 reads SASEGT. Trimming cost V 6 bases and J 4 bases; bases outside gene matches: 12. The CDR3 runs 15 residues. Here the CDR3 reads CASRTSGTEKYEQYF. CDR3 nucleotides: TGTGCCAGCAGAACTTCCGGGACAGAAAAATACGAGCAGTACTTC.

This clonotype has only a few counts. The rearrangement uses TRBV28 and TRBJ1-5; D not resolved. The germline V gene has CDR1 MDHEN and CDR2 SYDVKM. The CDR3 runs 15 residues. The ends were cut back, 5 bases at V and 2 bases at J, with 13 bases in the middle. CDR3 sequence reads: CASSAPGDGNQPQHF. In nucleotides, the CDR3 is TGTGCCAGCAGTGCTCCGGGTGATGGCAATCAGCCCCAGCATTTT.

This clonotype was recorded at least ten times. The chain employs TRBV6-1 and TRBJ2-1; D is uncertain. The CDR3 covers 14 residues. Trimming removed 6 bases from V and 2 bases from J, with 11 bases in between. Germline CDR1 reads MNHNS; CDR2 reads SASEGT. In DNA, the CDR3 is TGTGCCAGCAGCACCCAGAAACCCTACAATGAGCAGTTCTTC. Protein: CASSTQKPYNEQFF.

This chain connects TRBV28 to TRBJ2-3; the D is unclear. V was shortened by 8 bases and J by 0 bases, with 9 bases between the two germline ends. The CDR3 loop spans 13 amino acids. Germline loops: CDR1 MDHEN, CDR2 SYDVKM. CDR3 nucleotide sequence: TGTGCCAGCGTAAGAACTAGCACAGATACGCAGTATTTT. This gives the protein CASVRTSTDTQYF.